The 23 T cell receptor beta chains below come from one sample, sequenced in a study of beta chain features in type 1 diabetes. The sequenced template was cDNA made from the entire isolated RNA. Method: immunoSEQ multiplex PCR; TCRdb's copy keeps in-frame clones and lacks some. The sample contains some 40,000 clones, approximately 50% of which appear only once. Sequences were obtained from central memory CD4+ T cells from blood. All receptors come from a woman aged 18-30 years in good health.

The chain couples TRBV28 to TRBJ1-2, with D uncertain. Germline V gives CDR1 MDHEN, CDR2 SYDVKM. This CDR3 region has 15 residues. This chain's CDR3 is CATENPGTAIYGYTF. CDR3 in DNA: TGTGCGACGGAGAATCCGGGAACAGCGATCTATGGCTACACCTTC.

This clone was observed once. The V and J genes are TRBV2 and TRBJ2-3; 10 bases are a match to TRBD2. Looked up from germline, CDR1 is SNHLY and CDR2 is FYNNEI. The V and J ends lost 10 bases and 5 bases, in that order; junction bases with no gene match: 3. The CDR3 has 12 amino acids. The CDR3 region has the DNA TGTGCCACCCGGACTAGCGGAGATACGCAGTATTTT. Translation: CATRTSGDTQYF.

The chain carries TRBV30 and TRBJ2-3; 11 nucleotides line up with TRBD2. Germline V gives CDR1 GTSNPN, CDR2 SVGIG (reference sequence). The V gene end was trimmed by 3 bases and the J gene end by 6 bases; junction bases not matched to a gene: 11. The CDR3 is made up of 16 amino acids. Here the CDR3 DNA reads TGTGCCTGGAGCGTATATGTAGCGGGGGGGCCCGATACGCAGTATTTT. This gives the protein CAWSVYVAGGPDTQYF.

V and J are TRBV7-9 and TRBJ1-2; a possible D gene is TRBD1 (6 bases). V lost 7 bases and J lost 7, with 22 bases in between. Per germline, CDR1 SEHNR and CDR2 FQNEAQ (reference sequence). CDR3 length equals 15 residues. The CDR3 sequence: CASIIMSTGRTGYTF. The CDR3 region has the DNA TGTGCCAGCATCATTATGTCTACAGGGAGAACTGGCTACACCTTC.

The chain combines TRBV19 with TRBJ1-5; D unresolved. Germline CDR1 LNHDA, CDR2 SQIVND (reference sequence). V lost 5 bases and J 1 base, leaving 6 bases between the germline ends. The CDR3 totals 13 residues. CDR3 residues: CASSVISNQPQHF. In nucleotides, the CDR3 is TGTGCCAGTAGTGTTATAAGCAATCAGCCCCAGCATTTT.

The chain joins TRBV10-3 to TRBJ1-1; D not resolved. The CDR3 is 15 amino acids. Germline-derived CDR1 and CDR2 are ENHRY and SYGVKD. Trimming removed 3 bases at V and 3 bases at J, with 14 bases between. The CDR3 DNA sequence: TGTGCCATCAGTGATGAGGCTGCTTCTCACACTGAAGCTTTCTTT. It specifies CAISDEAASHTEAFF.

The V call is TRBV5-1, the J call TRBJ1-6; TRBD1 agrees at 8 bases. The J segment lost 5 bases and the V segment lost 0 bases, leaving 4 bases of the junction unmatched. The germline CDR1 and CDR2 sequences are SGHRS and YFSETQ. This CDR3 has 16 residues. The CDR3 bases are TGCGCCAGCAGCTTGGCAGCGACAGGGGATAATTCACCCCTCCACTTT. Its translation: CASSLAATGDNSPLHF.

This sequence joins TRBV6-6 and TRBJ1-1; perhaps TRBD1 as D (5 bases). Trimming left V 5 bases short and J 9 bases short, with 13 bases between. Germline loops: CDR1 MNHNY, CDR2 SVGAGI (reference sequence). This CDR3 is built from 12 residues. This CDR3 is CASSGGTFKAFF. CDR3 nucleotide sequence: TGTGCCAGCAGTGGCGGGACTTTTAAAGCTTTCTTT.

The genes are TRBV19 and TRBJ2-1, with 7 bases aligning to TRBD1. Trimming cost V 0 bases and J 3 bases; bases outside gene matches: 5. Germline loops: CDR1 LNHDA, CDR2 SQIVND (reference sequence). CDR3 length equals 16 residues. CDR3 nucleotides: TGTGCCAGTAGTATAGATGGGACAGAGAACTACAATGAGCAGTTCTTC. Translated, it gives CASSIDGTENYNEQFF.

This clone came up a few times. The V call is TRBV9, the J call TRBJ2-5; 7 bases are a match to TRBD2. Germline CDR1 and CDR2: SGDLS and YYNGEE. Trimming removed 3 bases from V and 5 bases from J; junction bases left unmatched: 13. This CDR3 has 16 amino acids. The CDR3, as DNA: TGTGCCAGCAGCGCTCTAGGCGGGGGTGGGGCGGAGACCCAGTACTTC. This translates into CASSALGGGGAETQYF.

The chain joins TRBV2 to TRBJ1-6; the match to TRBD1 covers 8 bases. Germline V gene data show CDR1 as SNHLY and CDR2 as FYNNEI. The CDR3 extends over 14 amino acids. V gave up 3 bases and J gave up 7 bases; unmatched junction bases: 2. The CDR3 DNA reads TGTGCCAGCAGTGAGGGACAGGTCAATTCACCCCTCCACTTT. Its translation is CASSEGQVNSPLHF. Filled out from reference TRBV2 and TRBJ1-6, the complete variable domain reads EPEVTQTPSHQVTQMGQEVILRCVPISNHLYFYWYRQILGQKVEFLVSFYNNEISEKSEIFDDQFSVERPDGSNFTLKIRSTKLEDSAMYFCASSEGQVNSPLHFGNGTRLTVT.

As DNA, the CDR3 is TGCGCCAGCAGCTTGGGGGGCCCAGGTGGCACCATATATTTT. It encodes CASSLGGPGGTIYF. This rearrangement joins TRBV5-1 to TRBJ1-3; D perhaps matches TRBD1 (5 bases). Germline V gene sequence: CDR1 SGHRS, CDR2 YFSETQ. The CDR3 runs 14 residues. With 0 bases removed from V and 9 bases from J, the gap between germline ends came to 13 bases. Drawing the rest from reference TRBV5-1 and TRBJ1-3, the complete variable domain is KAGVTQTPRYLIKTRGQQVTLSCSPISGHRSVSWYQQTPGQGLQFLFEYFSETQRNKGNFPGRFSGRQFSNSRSEMNVSTLELGDSALYLCASSLGGPGGTIYFGEGSWLTVV.

This clone was observed a few times. This chain links TRBV10-3 with TRBJ1-1; D ambiguous. The V gene's germline CDR1 is ENHRY and CDR2 SYGVKD. There are 13 residues in the CDR3. Trimming cost V 3 bases and J 4 bases, with 9 bases left between them. CDR3: CAISDGTGTEAFF. CDR3 DNA: TGTGCCATCAGTGATGGTACGGGCACTGAAGCTTTCTTT.

The chain couples TRBV6-6 to TRBJ1-1; 9 bases fit TRBD1. V lost 6 bases to trimming and J lost 5 bases; unmatched junction nucleotides: 10. The CDR3 has 15 amino acids. Germline V lookup: CDR1 MNHNY, CDR2 SVGAGI (reference sequence). CDR3 in DNA: TGTGCCAGCAGAACTACGGGACAGGGTGTTACTGAAGCTTTCTTT. Residues: CASRTTGQGVTEAFF.

V and J are TRBV7-2 and TRBJ1-2; D might be TRBD1 (5 bases). V lost 5 bases, J lost 8 bases, and 15 bases lay in between. The CDR3 has 13 amino acids. Germline values: CDR1 SGHTA, CDR2 FQGNSA. The CDR3 nucleotides are TGTGCCAGCAGCCGACAGCCACAGGACGGCTACACCTTC. This gives the protein CASSRQPQDGYTF.

This chain connects TRBV9 to TRBJ1-1, with 7 bases that match TRBD1. V dropped 4 bases and J dropped 5; count of bases not matched to a gene: 11. The V gene's germline CDR1 is SGDLS and CDR2 YYNGEE. The CDR3 runs 15 residues. This CDR3 is CASSRSAGGRTEAFF. Written as DNA, the CDR3 is TGTGCCAGCAGCCGGAGCGCAGGGGGACGAACTGAAGCTTTCTTT.

V and J are TRBV5-1 and TRBJ2-1; TRBD2 aligns across 13 bases. V shed 0 bases, J shed 8 bases, and the junction held 5 bases outside the gene matches. This CDR3 is built from 16 residues. CDR1 and CDR2 (germline): SGHRS, YFSETQ. This CDR3 reads CASSLGGTSGVDEQFF. CDR3 coding DNA: TGCGCCAGCAGCTTGGGAGGGACTAGCGGGGTCGATGAGCAGTTCTTC.

This sequence joins TRBV20-1 and TRBJ1-1, with 7 bases identical to TRBD1. The V gene's germline CDR1 is DFQATT and CDR2 SNEGSKA (reference sequence). The CDR3 spans 11 residues. V dropped 5 bases and J dropped 4; count of bases not matched to a gene: 1. The CDR3 nucleotides read TGCAGTGCTTCAGGGGGCACTGAAGCTTTCTTT. Encoded protein: CSASGGTEAFF.

The chain has TRBV11-1 and TRBJ2-5, with 7 bases matching TRBD2. Germline-derived CDR1 and CDR2 are SGHAT and FQDESV (reference sequence). V dropped 3 bases and J dropped 3; count of bases not matched to a gene: 7. This CDR3 is 15 amino acids long. CDR3 sequence: CASSFSPAGEETQYF. CDR3 DNA: TGTGCCAGCAGCTTTTCCCCTGCGGGGGAAGAGACCCAGTACTTC.

The chain uses TRBV5-6 and TRBJ1-2, with D unclear. The CDR3 contains 14 residues. CDR1 is SGHDT, CDR2 YYEEEE, per germline. V gave up 4 bases and J gave up 3 bases, with 13 bases separating them. CDR3 sequence (DNA): TGTGCCAGCAGCCCGCTGAGGGTTGACTATGGCTACACCTTC. It specifies CASSPLRVDYGYTF.

The V and J genes are TRBV6-1 and TRBJ2-1, with D tentatively TRBD2 (6 bases). Germline V CDR1 and CDR2: MNHNS, SASEGT. CDR3 length: 14 amino acids. Trimming took off 6 bases at V and 3 bases at J, with 12 bases between the two ends. The CDR3: CASRRGGDYNEQFF. Here the CDR3 DNA reads TGTGCCAGCAGGAGGGGCGGGGACTACAATGAGCAGTTCTTC.

J is TRBJ2-7 and V is TRBV10-2; D is unclear. Germline V gene sequence: CDR1 WSHSY, CDR2 SAAADI. This CDR3 is 17 amino acids long. V gave up 8 bases and J gave up 5 bases, with 28 bases separating them. The CDR3, as DNA: TGCGCCAGCGGAGACCTTGGTAAAAGCGCAAAGTATCACGAGCAGTACTTC. It specifies CASGDLGKSAKYHEQYF.

This sequence joins TRBV19 and TRBJ1-2; D not resolved. Trimming removed 6 bases at V and 12 bases at J, with 17 bases between. The CDR3 runs 12 residues. CDR1 is LNHDA, CDR2 SQIVND, per germline (reference sequence). The CDR3 region is CASSLRSLVHTF. CDR3 coding DNA: TGTGCCAGTAGCCTACGGTCTCTGGTGCACACCTTC.